This TCR beta chain was identified in a study of beta chain features in type 1 diabetes. Overall study: Patients were similar to healthy donors in age and gender (as well as in cell yields). Points from the study as a whole: TCRB CDR3 length was moderately but significantly reduced in all four CD4+ subsets of Type 1 diabetes patients. PCR may have favored shorter templates equally in patients and controls. Patients' naive, central memory and Treg TCRB repertoires seemed closer to one another than those of healthy donors.

Concerning this clone itself: Its antigen is currently unknown.

Every isolated RNA sample was fully reverse transcribed, so sequencing captured expressed TCRB transcripts. Clones were read by immunoSEQ multiplex PCR, and TCRdb kept only the in-frame ones, dropping some. The table records 500,000 to 650,000 clones, 9.5% to 15% of them present only once. Sorted populations were all over 98% pure. Germline V gene data show CDR1 as SGHAT and CDR2 as FQNNGV. V lost 2 bases, J lost 4 bases, and 6 bases lay in between. The CDR3 is 13 amino acids. The gene calls are TRBV11-2 and TRBJ1-5, with D hard to call. The material sequenced was naive CD4+ T cells from blood. The receptor comes from a man in his thirties or forties with type 1 diabetes. The CDR3 DNA reads as TGTGCCAGCAGCTTAAGTGAGAATCAGCCCCAGCATTTT. It yields the protein CASSLSENQPQHF.